This is a list of T cell receptor beta chains from one sample in a study of blood T cell repertoires in COVID-19. Libraries were prepared by immunoSEQ multiplex PCR; TCRdb keeps only in-frame clonotypes and omits some of them. The table shows about 220,000 clones, with almost 90% occurring only once. The sequenced sample was PBMCs or T cells enriched from blood (not recorded which). The receptor set was obtained from a woman aged 45-59 years with acute COVID-19. Each CDR3 is given with its conserved first and last residue. A D gene is named only where the DNA matches it firmly. Rows give clone size only sometimes, using once, few, many, or a class for an expanded clone.

v_call	d_call	j_call	clone_size	cdr3_aa	cdr3_nt
TRBV5-6	NA	TRBJ2-7	few	CASSSRGEQYF	TGTGCCAGCAGCTCCCGGGGGGAGCAGTACTTC
TRBV20-1	NA	TRBJ2-7	NA	CSPQTRYEQYF	TGCAGTCCACAAACCCGATACGAGCAGTACTTC
TRBV5-1	NA	TRBJ2-3	NA	CASSSGGTDTQYF	TGCGCCAGCAGCTCGGGGGGCACAGATACGCAGTATTTT
TRBV7-2	TRBD2	TRBJ2-7	NA	CASSFPLRLAGGAYEQYF	TGTGCCAGCAGCTTTCCCCTTCGACTAGCGGGCGGGGCCTACGAGCAGTACTTC
TRBV7-9	TRBD2	TRBJ2-5	NA	CASSVGTSGQETQYF	TGTGCCAGCAGCGTAGGGACTAGCGGACAAGAGACCCAGTACTTC
TRBV30	TRBD2	TRBJ2-7	NA	CAWRSSGTSYEQYF	TGTGCCTGGAGGAGTAGCGGGACATCCTACGAGCAGTACTTC
TRBV27	TRBD1	TRBJ1-2	NA	CASSGRQGSYGYTF	TGTGCCAGCAGTGGGAGACAGGGTTCCTATGGCTACACCTTC
TRBV7-3	TRBD2	TRBJ2-2	NA	CASSRPGLESGELFF	TGTGCCAGCAGCCGTCCGGGACTAGAGAGCGGGGAGCTGTTTTTT
TRBV30	TRBD2	TRBJ2-7	NA	CAWRRIAGTYEQYF	TGTGCCTGGAGAAGAATAGCGGGTACCTACGAGCAGTACTTC
TRBV27	TRBD1	TRBJ1-2	once	CASRPHAAIIGGNGYTF	TGTGCCAGCAGACCTCACGCGGCAATAATAGGGGGCAATGGCTACACCTTC
TRBV6-2/TRBV6-3	TRBD1	TRBJ2-7	NA	CASSYGGVGTGSYEQYF	TGTGCCAGCAGTTACGGGGGCGTCGGGACAGGATCCTACGAGCAGTACTTC
TRBV20-1	NA	TRBJ1-1	NA	CSASRGNTEAFF	TGCAGTGCTAGTAGGGGGAACACTGAAGCTTTCTTT
TRBV5-6	NA	TRBJ1-1	NA	CASSLVGGNTEAFF	TGTGCCAGCAGCTTGGTCGGGGGGAACACTGAAGCTTTCTTT
TRBV7-7	TRBD1	TRBJ2-5	NA	CASSVGAGQGAGETQYF	TGTGCCAGCAGCGTAGGCGCGGGACAGGGGGCCGGGGAGACCCAGTACTTC
TRBV5-6	TRBD2	TRBJ2-2	NA	CASSLGDLTSGRINGELFF	TGTGCCAGCAGCTTGGGGGACCTCACTAGCGGGAGAATTAACGGGGAGCTGTTTTTT
TRBV5-1	NA	TRBJ2-5	NA	CASSHLSGDPETQYF	TGCGCCAGCAGCCACCTATCGGGAGACCCAGAGACCCAGTACTTC
TRBV27	TRBD2	TRBJ2-3	NA	CASNLAGATDTQYF	TGTGCCAGCAATCTAGCGGGAGCCACAGATACGCAGTATTTT
TRBV28	TRBD1	TRBJ1-1	NA	CASSPSTGGIVAFF	TGTGCCAGCAGTCCCTCAACAGGGGGAATCGTGGCTTTCTTT
TRBV6-5	NA	TRBJ1-5	NA	CASTIVDTQPQHF	TGTGCCAGCACCATTGTGGACACTCAGCCCCAGCATTTT
TRBV30	NA	TRBJ1-1	NA	CAWSRRRNTEAFF	TGTGCCTGGAGCCGACGGAGGAACACTGAAGCTTTCTTT
TRBV24-1	NA	TRBJ2-7	NA	CATRAREQYF	TGTGCCACCAGAGCGAGAGAGCAGTACTTC
TRBV29-1	TRBD1	TRBJ1-2	NA	CSVETGVGGYTF	TGCAGCGTAGAAACAGGGGTGGGTGGCTACACCTTC
TRBV18	NA	TRBJ1-2	NA	CASSPGVEQWLHGYTF	TGTGCCAGCTCACCGGGAGTGGAACAGTGGCTTCATGGCTACACCTTC
TRBV19	TRBD1	TRBJ1-2	once	CASTLTGGSGYTF	TGTGCCAGTACCTTAACAGGGGGCAGTGGCTACACCTTC
TRBV6-7	NA	TRBJ2-7	NA	CASSYSIPVLVDF	TGTGCCAGCAGTTACTCGATCCCCGTACTAGTTGATTTC
TRBV11-2	NA	TRBJ1-3	NA	CASSSLFSGNTIYF	TGTGCCAGCAGCTCCCTCTTCTCTGGAAACACCATATATTTT
TRBV5-4	TRBD1	TRBJ1-4	NA	CASSPGQGIEKLFF	TGTGCCAGCAGCCCGGGACAGGGGATTGAAAAACTGTTTTTT
TRBV2	TRBD2	TRBJ2-1	NA	CASSELTSGKEFF	TGTGCCAGCAGTGAACTTACTAGCGGGAAAGAGTTCTTC
TRBV19	NA	TRBJ2-7	few	CASSVGLLSSYEQYF	TGTGCCAGTAGTGTCGGACTATTGAGCTCCTACGAGCAGTACTTC
TRBV2	NA	TRBJ2-2	NA	CASNGPLGAGELFF	TGTGCCAGCAACGGGCCTTTAGGGGCCGGGGAGCTGTTTTTT
TRBV5-4	NA	TRBJ2-1	NA	CASSLVGLNEQFF	TGTGCCAGCAGCTTGGTGGGGCTTAATGAGCAGTTCTTC
TRBV2	NA	TRBJ2-1	NA	CASSESGTYNEQFF	TGTGCCAGCAGTGAATCTGGGACATACAATGAGCAGTTCTTC
TRBV11-2	TRBD2	TRBJ2-3	NA	CASSDGLAGVIDTQYF	TGTGCCAGCAGCGACGGACTAGCGGGAGTGATAGATACGCAGTATTTT
TRBV27	NA	TRBJ1-6	NA	CASSLQVNSPLHF	TGTGCCAGCAGTTTGCAGGTTAATTCACCCCTCCACTTT